The T cell receptor beta chain described here comes from a study of T cell repertoires in cytomegalovirus infection (dated by TCRdb to the late 2010s). Context from the whole study: Because public TCR beta signatures pointed to carriage of CMV infection together with the matching HLA type, the HLA type of each donor mattered for the analysis.

Per the germline V gene, MDHEN is the CDR1 and SYDVKM is the CDR2. Its CDR3 holds 15 amino acids, cysteine through phenylalanine. Left in the record is the CDR3 DNA by itself, 45 bases read in frame from the first base. Ends trimmed: V by 5 bases, J by 3 bases; bases unmatched to a gene: 7. For sequencing, an Illumina HiSeq 1500 was employed. TCRdb reran the public reads through fastp at Q25 and MiXCR, keeping productive beta chains. Each record represents a unique CDR3 protein, reported with the most common genes and DNA among its rows. The table for this sample lists about 600,000 distinct CDR3 sequences; roughly 24% of them were counted only once. Together, the top ten hold 6.5% to 10% of the sample. There are many counts of this clonotype. This clone's antigen is unknown. No qualities accompany the bases; no much larger clone lies one base away. The study at large found these results: The ex vivo response was dominated by HLA-C-restricted CMV-specific TCR beta clonotypes, and the single most frequent clonotype in two of eight donors was supplied by these HLA-C-restricted clonotypes. Cumulative frequency of public TCR beta family members discriminated carriers of CMV infection plus the relevant HLA type in this cohort and an independent 352-donor cohort.

The chain is assembled from TRBV28 and TRBJ2-3; TRBD2 matches 8 bases in the middle. The sequence derives from a human donor in good health (CMV status not recorded). Some clones in this sample may be carry-over from other donors' samples. Material: CD8+ T cells from PBMCs. The DNA reads as follows: TGTGCCAGCAGTCCGAGAGCGGGGGTAACAGATACGCAGTATTTT. It codes for CASSPRAGVTDTQYF.